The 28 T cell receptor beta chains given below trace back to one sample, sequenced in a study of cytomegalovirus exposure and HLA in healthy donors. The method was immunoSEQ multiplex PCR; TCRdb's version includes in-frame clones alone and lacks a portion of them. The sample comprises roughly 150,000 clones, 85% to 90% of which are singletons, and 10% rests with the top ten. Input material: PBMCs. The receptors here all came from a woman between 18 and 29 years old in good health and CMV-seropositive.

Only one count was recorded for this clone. The DNA for the CDR3 is TGTGCCAGCAGCTTAACACCGAACACCGGGGAGCTGTTTTTT. It specifies CASSLTPNTGELFF. The chain uses TRBV7-6 and TRBJ2-2; D is ambiguous. The V gene lost 2 bases and the J gene lost 0 bases, with 4 bases spanning the gap. Germline V CDR1 and CDR2: SGHVS, FNYEAQ. This CDR3 has 14 amino acids.

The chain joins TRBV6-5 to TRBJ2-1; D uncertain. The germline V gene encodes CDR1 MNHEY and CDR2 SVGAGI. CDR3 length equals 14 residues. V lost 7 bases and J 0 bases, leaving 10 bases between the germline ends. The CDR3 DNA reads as TGTGCCAGCACCCAAAGGAGCTCCTACAATGAGCAGTTCTTC. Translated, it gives CASTQRSSYNEQFF.

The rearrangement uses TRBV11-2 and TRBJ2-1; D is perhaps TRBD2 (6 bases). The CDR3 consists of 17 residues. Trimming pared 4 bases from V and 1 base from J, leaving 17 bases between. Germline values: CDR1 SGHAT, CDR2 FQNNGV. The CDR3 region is CASSSRGAGPSYNEQFF. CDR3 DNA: TGTGCCAGCAGCTCCCGAGGTGCGGGACCATCCTACAATGAGCAGTTCTTC.

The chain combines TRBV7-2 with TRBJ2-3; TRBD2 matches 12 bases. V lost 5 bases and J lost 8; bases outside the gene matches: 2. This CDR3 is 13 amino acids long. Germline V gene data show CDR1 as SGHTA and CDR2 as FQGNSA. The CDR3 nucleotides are TGTGCCAGCAGCGTGGGACTAGCGGGTACGCAGTATTTT. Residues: CASSVGLAGTQYF.

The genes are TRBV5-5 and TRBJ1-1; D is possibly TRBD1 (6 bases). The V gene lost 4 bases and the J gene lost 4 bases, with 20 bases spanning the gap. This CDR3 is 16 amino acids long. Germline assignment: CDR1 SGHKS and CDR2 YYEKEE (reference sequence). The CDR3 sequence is CASSQGGQGYTTEAFF. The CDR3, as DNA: TGTGCCAGCAGCCAAGGTGGGCAGGGGTATACCACTGAAGCTTTCTTT.

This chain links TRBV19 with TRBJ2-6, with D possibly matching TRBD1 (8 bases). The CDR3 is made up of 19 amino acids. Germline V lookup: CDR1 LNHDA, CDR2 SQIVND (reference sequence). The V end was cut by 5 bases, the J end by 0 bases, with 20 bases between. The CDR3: CASSSPYRGGNSGANVLTF. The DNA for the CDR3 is TGTGCCAGTAGTTCCCCATACAGGGGGGGCAACTCTGGGGCCAACGTCCTGACTTTC.

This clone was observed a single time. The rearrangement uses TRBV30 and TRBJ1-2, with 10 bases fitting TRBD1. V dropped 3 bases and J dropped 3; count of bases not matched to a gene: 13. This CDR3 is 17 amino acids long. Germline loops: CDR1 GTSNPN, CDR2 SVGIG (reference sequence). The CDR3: CAWSPGQGRSVYYGYTF. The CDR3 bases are TGTGCCTGGAGCCCGGGACAGGGGAGGTCAGTTTACTATGGCTACACCTTC.

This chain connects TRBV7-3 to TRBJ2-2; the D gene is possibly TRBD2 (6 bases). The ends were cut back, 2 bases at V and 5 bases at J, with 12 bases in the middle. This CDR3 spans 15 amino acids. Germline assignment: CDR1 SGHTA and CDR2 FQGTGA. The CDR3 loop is CASSLYGSQTGELFF. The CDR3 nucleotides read TGTGCCAGCAGCTTATACGGGAGTCAGACCGGGGAGCTGTTTTTT.

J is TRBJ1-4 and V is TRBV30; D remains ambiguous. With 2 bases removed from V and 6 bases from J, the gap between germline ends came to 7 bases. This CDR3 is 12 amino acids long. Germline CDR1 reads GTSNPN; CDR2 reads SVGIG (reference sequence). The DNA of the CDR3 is TGTGCCTGGAGTACTCGGGATGAAAAACTGTTTTTT. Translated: CAWSTRDEKLFF.

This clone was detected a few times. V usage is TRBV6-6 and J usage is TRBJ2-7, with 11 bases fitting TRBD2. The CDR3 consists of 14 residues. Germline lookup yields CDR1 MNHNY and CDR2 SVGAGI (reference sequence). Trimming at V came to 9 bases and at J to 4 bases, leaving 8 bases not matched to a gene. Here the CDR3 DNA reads TGTGCCAGTGGCCGTAGCGGGAGGGCTTACGAGCAGTACTTC. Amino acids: CASGRSGRAYEQYF.

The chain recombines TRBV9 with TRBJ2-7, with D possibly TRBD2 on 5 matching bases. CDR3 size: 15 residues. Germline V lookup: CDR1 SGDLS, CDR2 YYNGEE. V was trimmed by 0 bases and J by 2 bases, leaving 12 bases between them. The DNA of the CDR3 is TGTGCCAGCAGCGTAGATCCCGGGAAAACCTACGAGCAGTACTTC. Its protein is CASSVDPGKTYEQYF.

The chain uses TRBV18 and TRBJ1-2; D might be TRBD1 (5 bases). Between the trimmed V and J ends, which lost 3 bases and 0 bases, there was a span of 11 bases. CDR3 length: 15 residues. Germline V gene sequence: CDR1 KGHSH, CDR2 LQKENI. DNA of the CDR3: TGTGCCAGCTCACCGTGGGGGGAACCTAACTATGGCTACACCTTC. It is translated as CASSPWGEPNYGYTF.

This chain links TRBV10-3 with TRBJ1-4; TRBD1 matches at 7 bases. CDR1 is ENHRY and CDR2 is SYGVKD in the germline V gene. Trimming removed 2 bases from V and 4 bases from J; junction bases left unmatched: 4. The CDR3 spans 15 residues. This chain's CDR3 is CAISEDGQDNEKLFF. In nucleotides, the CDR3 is TGTGCCATCAGTGAGGATGGACAGGATAATGAAAAACTGTTTTTT.

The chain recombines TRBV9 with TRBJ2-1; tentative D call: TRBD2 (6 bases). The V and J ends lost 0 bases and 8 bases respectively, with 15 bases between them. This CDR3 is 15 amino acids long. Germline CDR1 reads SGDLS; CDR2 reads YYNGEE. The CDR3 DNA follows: TGTGCCAGCAGCGTAGCGGGAGATTTGGACGATGAGCAGTTCTTC. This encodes CASSVAGDLDDEQFF. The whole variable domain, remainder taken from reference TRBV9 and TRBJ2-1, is DSGVTQTPKHLITATGQRVTLRCSPRSGDLSVYWYQQSLDQGLQFLIQYYNGEERAKGNILERFSAQQFPDLHSELNLSSLELGDSALYFCASSVAGDLDDEQFFGPGTRLTVL.

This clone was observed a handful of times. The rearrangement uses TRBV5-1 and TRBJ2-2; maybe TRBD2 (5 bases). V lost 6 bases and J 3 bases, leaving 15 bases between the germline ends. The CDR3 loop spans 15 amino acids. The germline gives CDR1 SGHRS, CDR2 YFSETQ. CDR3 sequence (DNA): TGCGCCAGCACGTTGGTGCTAGCCTACACCGGGGAGCTGTTTTTT. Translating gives CASTLVLAYTGELFF.

This CDR3 is CASSPWGVPSYEQYF. CDR3 nucleotide sequence: TGTGCCAGCAGCCCCTGGGGAGTACCCTCCTACGAGCAGTACTTC. The rearrangement uses TRBV13 and TRBJ2-7; D may be TRBD2 (5 bases). V was pared by 5 bases and J by 0 bases, with 14 bases between. CDR1 and CDR2 from the germline V gene are PRHDT and FYEKMQ (reference sequence). CDR3 size: 15 residues. The variable domain in full, with the rest retrieved from reference TRBV13 and TRBJ2-7, is AAGVIQSPRHLIKEKRETATLKCYPIPRHDTVYWYQQGPGQDPQFLISFYEKMQSDKGSIPDRFSAQQFSDYHSELNMSSLELGDSALYFCASSPWGVPSYEQYFGPGTRLTVT.

As DNA, the CDR3 is TGTGCCAGCAATTCCCTCCAGGGCTTCCAAGAGACCCAGTACTTC. It is translated as CASNSLQGFQETQYF. This chain uses TRBV7-8 with TRBJ2-5; TRBD1 is a possible D gene (5 bases). The CDR3 spans 15 residues. Per the germline V gene, CDR1 is SGHVS and CDR2 is FQNEAQ. V was cut by 7 bases and J by 1 base, with 16 bases left in between. Looking up the rest from reference TRBV7-8 and TRBJ2-5 gives the full variable domain: GAGVSQSPRYKVAKRGQDVALRCDPISGHVSLFWYQQALGQGPEFLTYFQNEAQLDKSGLPSDRFFAERPEGSVSTLKIQRTQQEDSAVYLCASNSLQGFQETQYFGPGTRLLVL.

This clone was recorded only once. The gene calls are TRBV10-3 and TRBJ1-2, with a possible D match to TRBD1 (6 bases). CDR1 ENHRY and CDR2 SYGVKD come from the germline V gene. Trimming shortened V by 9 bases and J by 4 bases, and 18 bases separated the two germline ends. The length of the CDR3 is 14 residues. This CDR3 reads CAIAQQGDTYGYTF. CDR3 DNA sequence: TGTGCCATAGCCCAACAGGGTGATACCTATGGCTACACCTTC.

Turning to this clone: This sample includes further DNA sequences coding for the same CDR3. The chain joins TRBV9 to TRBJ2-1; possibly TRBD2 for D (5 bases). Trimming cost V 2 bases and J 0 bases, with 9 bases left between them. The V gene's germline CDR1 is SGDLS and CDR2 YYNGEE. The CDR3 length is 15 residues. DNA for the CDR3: TGTGCCAGCAGCGTCGGCGGAGGCTCCTACAATGAGCAGTTCTTC. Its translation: CASSVGGGSYNEQFF.

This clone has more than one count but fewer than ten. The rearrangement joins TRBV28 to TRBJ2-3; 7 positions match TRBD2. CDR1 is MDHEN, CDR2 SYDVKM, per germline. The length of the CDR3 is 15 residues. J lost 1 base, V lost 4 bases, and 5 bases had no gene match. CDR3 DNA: TGTGCCAGCAGTTCGACTAGCCGGGGCACAGATACGCAGTATTTT. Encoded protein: CASSSTSRGTDTQYF.

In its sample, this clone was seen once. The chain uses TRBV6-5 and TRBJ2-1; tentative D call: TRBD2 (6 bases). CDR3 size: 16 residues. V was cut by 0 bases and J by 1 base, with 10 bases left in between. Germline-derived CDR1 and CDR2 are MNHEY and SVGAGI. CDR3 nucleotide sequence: TGTGCCAGCAGTTACTCGCCCGGGAGATCCTACAATGAGCAGTTCTTC. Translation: CASSYSPGRSYNEQFF.

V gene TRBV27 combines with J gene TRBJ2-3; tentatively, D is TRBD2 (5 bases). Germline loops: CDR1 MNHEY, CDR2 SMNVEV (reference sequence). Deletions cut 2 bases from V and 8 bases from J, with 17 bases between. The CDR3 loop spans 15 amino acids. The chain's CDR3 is CASSLTGVQAGTQYF. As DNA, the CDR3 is TGTGCCAGCAGTTTAACCGGGGTCCAAGCAGGTACGCAGTATTTT.

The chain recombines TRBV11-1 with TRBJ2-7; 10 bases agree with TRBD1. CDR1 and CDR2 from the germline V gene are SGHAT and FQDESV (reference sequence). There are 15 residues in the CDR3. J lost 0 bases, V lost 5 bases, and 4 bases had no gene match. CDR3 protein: CASSGGTGVSYEQYF. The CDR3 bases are TGTGCCAGCAGCGGCGGGACAGGGGTCTCCTACGAGCAGTACTTC.

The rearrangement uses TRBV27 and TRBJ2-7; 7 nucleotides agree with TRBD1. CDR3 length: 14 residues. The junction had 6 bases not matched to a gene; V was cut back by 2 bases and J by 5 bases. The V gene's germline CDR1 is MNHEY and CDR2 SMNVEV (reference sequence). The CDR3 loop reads CASSLAIGTDEQYF. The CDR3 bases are TGTGCCAGCAGTTTAGCGATCGGGACAGACGAGCAGTACTTC.

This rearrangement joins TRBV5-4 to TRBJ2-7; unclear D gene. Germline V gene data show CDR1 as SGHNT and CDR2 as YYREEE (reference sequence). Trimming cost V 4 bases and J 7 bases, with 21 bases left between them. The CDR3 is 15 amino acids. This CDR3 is CASSADGDDPWEQYF. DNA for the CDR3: TGTGCCAGCAGCGCCGATGGAGACGACCCCTGGGAGCAGTACTTC.

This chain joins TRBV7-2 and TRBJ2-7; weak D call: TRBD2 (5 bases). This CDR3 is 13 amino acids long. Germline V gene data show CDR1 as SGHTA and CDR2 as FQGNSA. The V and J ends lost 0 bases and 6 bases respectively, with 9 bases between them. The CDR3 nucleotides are TGTGCCAGCAGCTTAGCACCTCGGGGCGAGCAGTACTTC. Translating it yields CASSLAPRGEQYF.

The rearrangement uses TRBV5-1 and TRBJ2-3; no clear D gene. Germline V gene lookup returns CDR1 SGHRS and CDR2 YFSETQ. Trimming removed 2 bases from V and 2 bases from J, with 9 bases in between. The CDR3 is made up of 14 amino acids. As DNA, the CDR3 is TGCGCCAGCAGCTTACCAGAAACCACAGATACGCAGTATTTT. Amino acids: CASSLPETTDTQYF.

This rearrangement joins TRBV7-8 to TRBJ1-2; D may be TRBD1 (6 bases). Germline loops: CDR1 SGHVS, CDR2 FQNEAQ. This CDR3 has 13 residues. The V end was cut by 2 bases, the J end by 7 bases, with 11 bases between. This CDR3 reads CASSLTRGTGYTF. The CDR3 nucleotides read TGTGCCAGCAGCTTAACCAGGGGAACTGGCTACACCTTC.